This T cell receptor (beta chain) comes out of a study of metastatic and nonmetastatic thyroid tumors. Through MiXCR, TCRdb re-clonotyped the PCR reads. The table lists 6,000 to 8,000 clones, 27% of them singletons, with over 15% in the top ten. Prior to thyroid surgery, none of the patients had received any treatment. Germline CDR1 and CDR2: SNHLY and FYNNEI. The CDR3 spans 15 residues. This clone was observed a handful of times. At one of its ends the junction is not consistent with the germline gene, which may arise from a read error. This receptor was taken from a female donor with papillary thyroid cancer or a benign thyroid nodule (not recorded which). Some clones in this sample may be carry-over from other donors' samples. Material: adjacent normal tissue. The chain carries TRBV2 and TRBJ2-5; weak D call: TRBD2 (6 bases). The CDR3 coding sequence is TGTGCCAGCAGTGAAAGGGATAGGGGCGGGGAGACCCAGAACTTC. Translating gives CASSERDRGGETQNF. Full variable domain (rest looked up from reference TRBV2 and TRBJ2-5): EPEVTQTPSHQVTQMGQEVILRCVPISNHLYFYWYRQILGQKVEFLVSFYNNEISEKSEIFDDQFSVERPDGSNFTLKIRSTKLEDSAMYFCASSERDRGGETQNFGPGTRLLVL.